This T cell receptor beta chain was recorded in a study of identical twins. The cDNA had a unique molecular identifier and a template-switch universal primer site. TCRdb used MiXCR to reprocess the 5' RACE reads, holding one entry per CDR3 protein. The sample includes about 430,000 distinct CDR3 sequences, roughly 18% seen only once; the top ten take roughly an eighth. This clonotype was observed a few times. Its matching antigen is unknown. General study findings and limits: Models came in too low on out-of-frame TCR alpha sharing in monozygotic twins.

Sequencing was carried out using naive T cells sorted from blood. This receptor was identified in a man aged 50-60 years in good health.

CDR3 protein: CASSDGTGAYLDEQFF. CDR3 nucleotide sequence: TGTGCCAGCAGTGATGGGACAGGAGCTTACCTTGATGAGCAGTTCTTC. The chain couples TRBV9 to TRBJ2-1, with 8 bases that match TRBD1. V was clipped by 5 bases and J by 8 bases; unmatched bases: 15. Germline lookup yields CDR1 SGDLS and CDR2 YYNGEE. This CDR3 comprises 16 residues.